This section outlines one T cell receptor (beta chain) sequence together with its context. Its antigen remains unknown. This sample is part of a study of T cell responses to AZD1222 COVID-19 vaccine. Using immunoSEQ multiplex PCR, the repertoire was profiled, and TCRdb retains in-frame clones only, with some absent. This sample yields about 120,000 clones, of which about 92% are seen a single time; 5% belongs to the top ten. V was pared by 6 bases and J by 1 base, with 10 bases between. Germline loops: CDR1 MNHEY, CDR2 SVGAGI. The CDR3 consists of 14 residues. Findings and limits, study-wide: Possibly, clonal diversity was underestimated; donors were largely white British and included more females. Spike was spanned by vaccine-associated CD4 TCRs, which were dominant at 160-218 and 743-854. Nearly half of spike-specific TCRs reportedly go after variant regions that carry no mutations. Repertoires in all cases were sampled only once the peak T cell response had passed.

The source material was peripheral blood, sampled 28 days after the second AZD1222 dose. This clonotype was obtained from an adult who received the AZD1222 COVID-19 vaccine. The rearrangement joins TRBV6-5 to TRBJ1-5; a weak D match, TRBD1 (5 bases). Here the CDR3 reads CASRGVVSNQPQHF. CDR3 DNA: TGTGCCAGCAGAGGGGTCGTAAGCAATCAGCCCCAGCATTTT.